This passage covers 8 T cell receptor beta chains from one sample sequenced in a study of blood T cell repertoires in COVID-19. Profiling relied on immunoSEQ multiplex PCR, and the TCRdb table lists in-frame clones only, not all of them. The data contain under 200,000 clones, over 80% of them singletons. Sequencing was carried out using PBMCs or T cells enriched from blood (not recorded which). The receptors shown here come from a woman aged 25 to 39 who had been exposed to COVID-19.

CDR3 sequence (DNA): TGTGCCAGCTCACCCACAACGAACACTGAAGCTTTCTTT. Protein sequence: CASSPTTNTEAFF. This chain uses TRBV18 with TRBJ1-1, with D unclear. Germline V CDR1 and CDR2: KGHSH, LQKENI. V gave up 3 bases and J gave up 1 base, with 6 bases separating them. The CDR3 sequence is 13 residues long.

The chain joins TRBV5-6 to TRBJ2-1; TRBD2 aligns across 8 bases. The length of the CDR3 is 15 residues. The J segment lost 3 bases and the V segment lost 4 bases, leaving 6 bases of the junction unmatched. Germline CDR1 and CDR2: SGHDT and YYEEEE. CDR3 protein: CASSPRGGYYNEQFF. The CDR3 nucleotides are TGTGCCAGCAGCCCCCGCGGGGGGTACTACAATGAGCAGTTCTTC.

The gene calls are TRBV28 and TRBJ1-3; D is perhaps TRBD1 (5 bases). The CDR3 spans 15 residues. Between the trimmed V and J ends, which lost 2 bases and 1 base, there was a span of 9 bases. CDR1 is MDHEN and CDR2 is SYDVKM in the germline V gene. The CDR3 bases are TGTGCCAGCAGTTTAGCCACAGGTTCTGGAAACACCATATATTTT. Translating it yields CASSLATGSGNTIYF.

This clone was seen only once. This chain joins TRBV7-9 and TRBJ2-5; TRBD1 is a possible D gene (6 bases). Looked up from germline, CDR1 is SEHNR and CDR2 is FQNEAQ (reference sequence). The CDR3 length is 13 residues. Trimming pared 1 base from V and 4 bases from J, leaving 7 bases between. This CDR3 reads CASSLGGPETQYF. For the CDR3, the DNA is TGTGCCAGCAGCTTAGGGGGGCCAGAGACCCAGTACTTC.

The chain has TRBV6-4 and TRBJ1-1; D unresolved. Trimming stripped 7 bases from V and 1 base from J, with 10 bases between. CDR3 length: 13 residues. Germline V gene lookup returns CDR1 MRHNA and CDR2 SNTAGT. CDR3 nucleotide sequence: TGTGCCAGCAAACGATCGGGGAACACTGAAGCTTTCTTT. Translated: CASKRSGNTEAFF.

The CDR3 sequence is CASSLLAGVPHEQYF. In nucleotides, the CDR3 is TGCGCCAGCAGCCTGCTCGCGGGGGTTCCCCACGAGCAGTACTTC. The chain joins TRBV5-1 to TRBJ2-7, with 7 bases that match TRBD2. The CDR3 spans 15 residues. Trimming at V came to 4 bases and at J to 5 bases, leaving 12 bases not matched to a gene. Per germline, CDR1 SGHRS and CDR2 YFSETQ.

V is TRBV5-4 and J is TRBJ1-2; 9 bases fit TRBD1. The CDR3 is made up of 17 amino acids. Germline assignment: CDR1 SGHNT and CDR2 YYREEE (reference sequence). Trimming cost V 3 bases and J 5 bases; bases outside gene matches: 14. CDR3 region: CASSSTGTGSFLYGYTF. DNA for the CDR3: TGTGCCAGCAGCTCAACCGGGACAGGGAGTTTCCTATATGGCTACACCTTC.

This chain connects TRBV12-3 or TRBV12-4 to TRBJ2-3; D may be TRBD2 (5 bases). Trimming stripped 5 bases from V and 4 bases from J, with 10 bases between. This CDR3 is 13 amino acids long. Here the CDR3 DNA reads TGTGCCAGCAGTCGCGGACTGGCAGATACGCAGTATTTT. Translation: CASSRGLADTQYF.